The present TCR beta chain was sequenced within a study of control samples from healthy donors and cancer patients. Sequencing used immunoSEQ multiplex PCR; TCRdb keeps in-frame clones, though not all of them. The table has roughly 20,000 clones, 65% to 90% seen once. The source material was PBMCs. This TCR derives from a man in his sixties with head and neck cancer.

This CDR3 is CASSEAGQGASNTEAFF. As DNA, the CDR3 is TGTGCCAGCAGTGAAGCGGGGCAGGGGGCCTCGAACACTGAAGCTTTCTTT. This chain joins TRBV6-1 and TRBJ1-1; 8 bases are shared with TRBD1. The CDR3 is made up of 17 amino acids. V gave up 0 bases and J gave up 1 base; unmatched junction bases: 7. Per germline, CDR1 MNHNS and CDR2 SASEGT.